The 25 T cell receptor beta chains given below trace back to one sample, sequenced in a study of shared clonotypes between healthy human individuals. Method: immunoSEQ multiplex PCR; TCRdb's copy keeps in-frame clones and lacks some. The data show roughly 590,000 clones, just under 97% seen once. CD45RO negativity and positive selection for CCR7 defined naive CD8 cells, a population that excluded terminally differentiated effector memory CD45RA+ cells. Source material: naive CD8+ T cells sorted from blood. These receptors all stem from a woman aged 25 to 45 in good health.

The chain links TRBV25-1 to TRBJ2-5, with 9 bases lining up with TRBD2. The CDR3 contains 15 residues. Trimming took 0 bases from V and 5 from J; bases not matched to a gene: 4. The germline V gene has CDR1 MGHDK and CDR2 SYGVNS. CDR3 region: CASSEYAGGRETQYF. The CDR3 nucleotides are TGTGCCAGCAGTGAATATGCGGGAGGGCGGGAGACCCAGTACTTC.

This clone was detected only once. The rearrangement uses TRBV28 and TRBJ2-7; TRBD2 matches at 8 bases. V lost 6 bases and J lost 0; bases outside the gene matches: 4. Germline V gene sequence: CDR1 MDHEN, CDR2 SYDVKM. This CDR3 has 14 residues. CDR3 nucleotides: TGTGCCAGCAGCCTAGCGGGCCACTCCTACGAGCAGTACTTC. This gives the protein CASSLAGHSYEQYF.

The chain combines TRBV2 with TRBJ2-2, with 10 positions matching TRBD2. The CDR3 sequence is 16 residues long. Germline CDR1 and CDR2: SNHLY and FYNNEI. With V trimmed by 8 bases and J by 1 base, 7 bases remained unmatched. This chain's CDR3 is CASRLAGKQNTGELFF. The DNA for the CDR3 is TGTGCCAGCCGACTAGCGGGCAAACAGAACACCGGGGAGCTGTTTTTT.

The CDR3 loop reads CASSPSGRGEQYF. The CDR3 DNA reads as TGTGCCAGCAGCCCTAGCGGGAGGGGCGAGCAGTACTTC. The chain links TRBV7-9 to TRBJ2-7, with 12 bases fitting TRBD2. Germline-derived CDR1 and CDR2 are SEHNR and FQNEAQ (reference sequence). Trimming at V came to 5 bases and at J to 6 bases, leaving 2 bases not matched to a gene. The CDR3 covers 13 residues.

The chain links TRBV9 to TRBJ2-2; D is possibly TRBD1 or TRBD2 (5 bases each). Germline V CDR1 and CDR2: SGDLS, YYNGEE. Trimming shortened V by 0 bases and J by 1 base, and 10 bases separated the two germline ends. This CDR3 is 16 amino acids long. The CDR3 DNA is TGTGCCAGCAGCGTAGCCGGGACGGGGAACACCGGGGAGCTGTTTTTT. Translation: CASSVAGTGNTGELFF. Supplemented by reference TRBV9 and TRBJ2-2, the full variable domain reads DSGVTQTPKHLITATGQRVTLRCSPRSGDLSVYWYQQSLDQGLQFLIQYYNGEERAKGNILERFSAQQFPDLHSELNLSSLELGDSALYFCASSVAGTGNTGELFFGEGSRLTVL.

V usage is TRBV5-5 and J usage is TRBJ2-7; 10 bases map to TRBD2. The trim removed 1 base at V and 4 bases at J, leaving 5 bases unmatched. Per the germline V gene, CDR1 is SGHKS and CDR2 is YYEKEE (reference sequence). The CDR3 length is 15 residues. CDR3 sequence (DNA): TGTGCCAGCAGCTTGTCTAGCGGGAGCGGGTACGAGCAGTACTTC. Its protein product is CASSLSSGSGYEQYF.

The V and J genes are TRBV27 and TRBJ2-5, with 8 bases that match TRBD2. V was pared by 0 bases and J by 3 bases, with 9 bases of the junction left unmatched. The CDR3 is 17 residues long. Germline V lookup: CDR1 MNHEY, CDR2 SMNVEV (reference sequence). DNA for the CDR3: TGTGCCAGCAGTTTATCACCGGGACTAGATTTAAAAGAGACCCAGTACTTC. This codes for CASSLSPGLDLKETQYF.

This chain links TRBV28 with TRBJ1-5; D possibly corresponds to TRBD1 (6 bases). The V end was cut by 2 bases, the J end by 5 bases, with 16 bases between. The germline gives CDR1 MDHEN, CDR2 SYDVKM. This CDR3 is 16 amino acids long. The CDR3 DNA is TGTGCCAGCAGTTTACTCTTATCCAGGGGAGATCAGCCCCAGCATTTT. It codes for CASSLLLSRGDQPQHF.

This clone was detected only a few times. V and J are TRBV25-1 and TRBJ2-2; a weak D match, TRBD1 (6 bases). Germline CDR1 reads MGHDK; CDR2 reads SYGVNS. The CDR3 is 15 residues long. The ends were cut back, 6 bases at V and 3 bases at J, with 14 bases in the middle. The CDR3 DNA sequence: TGTGCCAGCAGCCCCCCAAACAGGGACACCGGGGAGCTGTTTTTT. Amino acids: CASSPPNRDTGELFF.

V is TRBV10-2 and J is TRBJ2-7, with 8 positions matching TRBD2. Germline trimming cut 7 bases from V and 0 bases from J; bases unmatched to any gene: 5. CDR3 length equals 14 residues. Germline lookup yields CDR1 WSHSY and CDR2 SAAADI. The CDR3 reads CASTNRGGSYEQYF. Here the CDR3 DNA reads TGCGCCAGCACAAATCGGGGGGGCTCCTACGAGCAGTACTTC.

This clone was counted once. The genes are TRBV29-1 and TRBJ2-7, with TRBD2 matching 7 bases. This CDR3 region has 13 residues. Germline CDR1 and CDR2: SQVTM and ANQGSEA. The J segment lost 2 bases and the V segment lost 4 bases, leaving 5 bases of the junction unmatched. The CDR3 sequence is CSVVGGGPYEQYF. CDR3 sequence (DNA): TGCAGCGTTGTGGGGGGAGGGCCCTACGAGCAGTACTTC.

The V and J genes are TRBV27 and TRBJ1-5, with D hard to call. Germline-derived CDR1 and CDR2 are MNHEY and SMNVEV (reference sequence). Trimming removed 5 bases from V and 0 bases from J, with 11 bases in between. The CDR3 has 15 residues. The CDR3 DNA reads TGTGCCAGCAGTATGACGCACTATAGCAATCAGCCCCAGCATTTT. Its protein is CASSMTHYSNQPQHF.

The CDR3 DNA sequence: TGTGCTAGTGGTTTGGGCCCGGGACTAGCGGAGGAAGAGACCCAGTACTTC. Amino acid sequence: CASGLGPGLAEEETQYF. The chain couples TRBV12-5 to TRBJ2-5; 11 bases line up with TRBD2. Trimming cost V 1 base and J 3 bases; bases outside gene matches: 7. The germline CDR1 and CDR2 sequences are LGHNT and FRNRAP. CDR3 size: 17 residues.

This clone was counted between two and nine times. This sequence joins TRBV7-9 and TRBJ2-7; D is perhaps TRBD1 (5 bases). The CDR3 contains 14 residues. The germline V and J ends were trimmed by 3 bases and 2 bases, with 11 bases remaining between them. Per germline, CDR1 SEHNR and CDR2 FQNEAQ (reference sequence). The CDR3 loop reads CASSFPQGPYEQYF. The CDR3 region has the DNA TGTGCCAGCAGCTTCCCCCAGGGCCCCTACGAGCAGTACTTC. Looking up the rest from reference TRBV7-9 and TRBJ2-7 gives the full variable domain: DTGVSQNPRHKITKRGQNVTFRCDPISEHNRLYWYRQTLGQGPEFLTYFQNEAQLEKSRLLSDRFSAERPKGSFSTLEIQRTEQGDSAMYLCASSFPQGPYEQYFGPGTRLTVT.

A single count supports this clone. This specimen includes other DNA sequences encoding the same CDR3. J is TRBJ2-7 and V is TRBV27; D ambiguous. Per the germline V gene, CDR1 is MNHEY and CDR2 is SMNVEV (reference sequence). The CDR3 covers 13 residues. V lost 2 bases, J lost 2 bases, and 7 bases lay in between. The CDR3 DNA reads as TGTGCCAGCAGTTTAGGGCAGACCTACGAGCAGTACTTC. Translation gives CASSLGQTYEQYF.

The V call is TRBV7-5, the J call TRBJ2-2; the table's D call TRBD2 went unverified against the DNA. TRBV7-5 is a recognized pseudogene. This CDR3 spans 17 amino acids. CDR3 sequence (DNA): TGTGTCAGAAGCCCGTCCGAAACTAGCTGTAACACCGGGGAGCTGTTTTTT. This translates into CVRSPSETSCNTGELFF.

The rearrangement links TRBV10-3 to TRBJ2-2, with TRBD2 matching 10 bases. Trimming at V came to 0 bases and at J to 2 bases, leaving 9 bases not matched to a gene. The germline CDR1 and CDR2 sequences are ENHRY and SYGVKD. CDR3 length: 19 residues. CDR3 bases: TGTGCCATCAGTGAGTCGGTACTAGCGGGAAGCCTAAACACCGGGGAGCTGTTTTTT. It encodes CAISESVLAGSLNTGELFF.

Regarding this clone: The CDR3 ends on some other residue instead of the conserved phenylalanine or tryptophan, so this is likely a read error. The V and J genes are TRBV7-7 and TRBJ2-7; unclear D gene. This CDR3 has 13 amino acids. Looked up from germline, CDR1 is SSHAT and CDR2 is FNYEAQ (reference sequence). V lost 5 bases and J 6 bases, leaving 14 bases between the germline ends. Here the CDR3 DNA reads TGTGCCAGCAGCCCCGGACCCGCTGGCGAGCAGTACTTA. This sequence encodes CASSPGPAGEQYL.

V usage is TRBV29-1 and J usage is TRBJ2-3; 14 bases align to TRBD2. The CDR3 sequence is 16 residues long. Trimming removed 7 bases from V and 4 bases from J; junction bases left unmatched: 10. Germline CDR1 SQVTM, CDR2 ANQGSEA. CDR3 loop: CSARLAGGPTPDTQYF. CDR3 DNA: TGCAGCGCAAGACTAGCGGGAGGGCCTACCCCAGATACGCAGTATTTT.

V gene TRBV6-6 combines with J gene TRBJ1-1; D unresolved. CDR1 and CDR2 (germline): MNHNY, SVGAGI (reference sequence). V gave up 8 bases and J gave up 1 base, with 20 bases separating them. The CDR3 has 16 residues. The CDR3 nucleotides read TGTGCCAGCTATGGGTCGTCGAGACACTCGAACACTGAAGCTTTCTTT. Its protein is CASYGSSRHSNTEAFF.

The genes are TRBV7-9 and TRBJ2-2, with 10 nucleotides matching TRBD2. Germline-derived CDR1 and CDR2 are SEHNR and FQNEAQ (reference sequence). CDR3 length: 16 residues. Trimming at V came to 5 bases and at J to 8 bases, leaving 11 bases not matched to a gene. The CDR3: CASSPLAGARFGELFF. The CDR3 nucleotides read TGTGCCAGCAGCCCCCTAGCGGGAGCTCGGTTTGGGGAGCTGTTTTTT.

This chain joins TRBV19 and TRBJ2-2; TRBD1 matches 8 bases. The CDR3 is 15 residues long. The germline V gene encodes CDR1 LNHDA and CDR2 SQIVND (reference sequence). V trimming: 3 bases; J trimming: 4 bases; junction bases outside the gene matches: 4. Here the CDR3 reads CASSMAQGATGELFF. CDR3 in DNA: TGTGCCAGTAGTATGGCCCAGGGGGCCACCGGGGAGCTGTTTTTT.

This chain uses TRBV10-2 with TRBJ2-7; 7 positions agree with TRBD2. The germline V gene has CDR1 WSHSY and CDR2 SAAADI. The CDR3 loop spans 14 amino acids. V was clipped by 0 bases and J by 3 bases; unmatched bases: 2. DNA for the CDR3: TGCGCCAGCAGTGAGTCGGGACTAAACTACGAGCAGTACTTC. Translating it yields CASSESGLNYEQYF.

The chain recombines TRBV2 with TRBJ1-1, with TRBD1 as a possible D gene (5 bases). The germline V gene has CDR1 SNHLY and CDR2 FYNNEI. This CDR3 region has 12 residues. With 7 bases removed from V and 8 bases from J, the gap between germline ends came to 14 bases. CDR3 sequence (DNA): TGTGCCAGCAATTATCAGGGTGGCGAAGCTTTCTTT. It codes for CASNYQGGEAFF. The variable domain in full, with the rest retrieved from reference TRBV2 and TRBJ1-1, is EPEVTQTPSHQVTQMGQEVILRCVPISNHLYFYWYRQILGQKVEFLVSFYNNEISEKSEIFDDQFSVERPDGSNFTLKIRSTKLEDSAMYFCASNYQGGEAFFGQGTRLTVV.

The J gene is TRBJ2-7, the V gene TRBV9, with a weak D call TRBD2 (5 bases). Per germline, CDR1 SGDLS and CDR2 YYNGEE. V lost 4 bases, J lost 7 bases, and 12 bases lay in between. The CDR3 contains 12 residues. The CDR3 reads CASSPGGREQYF. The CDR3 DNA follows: TGTGCCAGCAGCCCCGGAGGCCGGGAGCAGTACTTC.